This note documents a single T cell receptor (beta chain) sequence. Its antigen is unknown. V was shortened by 2 bases and J by 0 bases, with 11 bases between the two germline ends. The CDR3 runs 16 residues. Looked up from germline, CDR1 is LGHNA and CDR2 is YNFKEQ. This sample was included in a study of OX40 agonist ivuxolimab in advanced cancers. Findings and limits, study-wide: Among the least clonally expanded were partial responders at 0.1-3.0 mg/kg.

Measured with immunoSEQ multiplex PCR; TCRdb has only the in-frame clones, and not every one. The sample has fewer than 45,000 clones, around 81% seen once. This TCR derives from an adult with an advanced solid tumor such as melanoma, head and neck, liver or kidney cancer. V gene TRBV4-2 combines with J gene TRBJ2-1; D is uncertain. The sequences come from CD4+ or CD8+ T cells sorted from blood, collected in a trial of the OX40 agonist ivuxolimab. CDR3 in amino acids: CASSQFTDLSYNEQFF. CDR3 DNA: TGTGCCAGCAGCCAATTCACGGATCTCTCCTACAATGAGCAGTTCTTC.